This T cell receptor beta chain stems from a study of cytomegalovirus exposure and HLA in healthy donors. Study-wide results and caveats: Highly shared variants forming one cluster were likely a sequencing artifact. A later look showed TCR association rates differing by HLA locus, highest for DRB1 and lowest for HLA-C. Earlier analysis found most TCR beta V segments productive about 87% or about 30% of the time.

This clone was seen just once. Its antigen is undetermined. PCR employed 60 Vbeta and 13 Jbeta primers. Sequencing was performed with immunoSEQ multiplex PCR; in TCRdb, only in-frame clones are kept and a portion is missing. The sample shows 100,000 or so clones, 70% of them seen only once. The specimen sequenced was PBMCs. The TCR comes from a man aged 40-55 years in good health and CMV-seropositive.

DNA of the CDR3: TGCGCCAGCAGTCTGTCCACAGGGTGGGCTGAAGCTTTCTTT. This codes for CASSLSTGWAEAFF. J is TRBJ1-1 and V is TRBV10-2; tentative D call: TRBD1 (6 bases). Trimming removed 5 bases from V and 6 bases from J, with 16 bases in between. This CDR3 has 14 amino acids. Germline V gene data show CDR1 as WSHSY and CDR2 as SAAADI.